These T cell receptor beta chains were read from a single sample in a study of blood T cell repertoires in COVID-19. Sequencing used immunoSEQ multiplex PCR; TCRdb keeps in-frame clones, though not all of them. The sample gives 65,000 to 70,000 clones, roughly 85% of which show up once; about 3.2% is in the top ten. The sequencing input was peripheral blood. Source of these receptors: a man aged 80 or over with acute or convalescent COVID-19. CDR3s include the opening cysteine and the closing phenylalanine or tryptophan. A D gene is named only where the DNA matches it firmly. Size values are once, few and many counts, or a class for expanded clones, and some rows have none.

j_gene: TRBJ1-1
d_gene: TRBD1
abundance: .
v_gene: TRBV5-1
CDR3aa: CASSLGGTGNRLFF
CDR3nt: TGCGCCAGCAGCTTGGGCGGGACAGGGAATCGTTTGTTTTTT

j_gene: TRBJ2-1
d_gene: TRBD2
abundance: .
v_gene: TRBV9
CDR3aa: CASSVQRGSSYNEQFF
CDR3nt: TGTGCCAGCAGCGTCCAGCGGGGGAGCTCCTACAATGAGCAGTTCTTC

j_gene: TRBJ2-2
d_gene: TRBD1
abundance: .
v_gene: TRBV6-2/TRBV6-3
CDR3aa: CASSRQGIHTGELFF
CDR3nt: TGTGCCAGCAGTCGACAGGGGATTCACACCGGGGAGCTGTTTTTT

j_gene: TRBJ1-2
d_gene: .
abundance: .
v_gene: TRBV6-5
CDR3aa: CASSLTSGYGYTF
CDR3nt: TGTGCCAGCAGCCTAACGTCGGGCTATGGCTACACCTTC

j_gene: TRBJ2-3
d_gene: TRBD2
abundance: .
v_gene: TRBV24-1
CDR3aa: CATSGAPGTSGRTDTQYF
CDR3nt: TGTGCCACCAGTGGTGCCCCCGGGACTAGCGGGAGGACAGATACGCAGTATTTT

j_gene: TRBJ1-3
d_gene: .
abundance: .
v_gene: TRBV7-2
CDR3aa: CASSSYSGNTIYF
CDR3nt: TGTGCCAGCAGCTCGTACTCTGGAAACACCATATATTTT

j_gene: TRBJ2-7
d_gene: .
abundance: .
v_gene: TRBV27
CDR3aa: CASSFWAGNEQYF
CDR3nt: TGTGCCAGCAGTTTCTGGGCGGGTAACGAGCAGTACTTC

j_gene: TRBJ1-4
d_gene: .
abundance: .
v_gene: TRBV4-1
CDR3aa: CASSPAGRGGEKLFF
CDR3nt: TGCGCCAGCAGCCCGGCCGGGAGAGGAGGTGAAAAACTGTTTTTT

j_gene: TRBJ2-1
d_gene: .
abundance: .
v_gene: TRBV7-7
CDR3aa: CASSPDSQIYNEQFF
CDR3nt: TGTGCCAGCAGCCCTGACAGTCAAATCTACAATGAGCAGTTCTTC

j_gene: TRBJ2-5
d_gene: .
abundance: few
v_gene: TRBV24-1
CDR3aa: CATDAGYEETQYF
CDR3nt: TGTGCCACCGACGCGGGGTACGAAGAGACCCAGTACTTC

j_gene: TRBJ1-1
d_gene: .
abundance: .
v_gene: TRBV7-2
CDR3aa: CASSLASGIGTEAFF
CDR3nt: TGTGCCAGCAGCTTAGCATCGGGGATCGGAACTGAAGCTTTCTTT

j_gene: TRBJ2-7
d_gene: TRBD1
abundance: .
v_gene: TRBV6-5
CDR3aa: CASSWTGDEQYF
CDR3nt: TGTGCCAGCAGTTGGACAGGGGACGAGCAGTACTTC

j_gene: TRBJ2-5
d_gene: TRBD1
abundance: .
v_gene: TRBV19
CDR3aa: CASLDRAGTQYF
CDR3nt: TGTGCCAGTTTGGACAGGGCAGGGACCCAGTACTTC

j_gene: TRBJ2-1
d_gene: TRBD2
abundance: .
v_gene: TRBV19
CDR3aa: CASSMGLAGVNEQFF
CDR3nt: TGTGCCAGTAGTATGGGACTAGCGGGAGTCAATGAGCAGTTCTTC

j_gene: TRBJ1-4
d_gene: TRBD1
abundance: .
v_gene: TRBV2
CDR3aa: CASSWTGLSNEKLFF
CDR3nt: TGTGCCAGCAGTTGGACAGGTCTATCTAATGAAAAACTGTTTTTT

j_gene: TRBJ2-7
d_gene: TRBD1
abundance: few
v_gene: TRBV6-6
CDR3aa: CASSFAGQGLTYEQYF
CDR3nt: TGTGCCAGCAGCTTCGCCGGACAGGGACTCACCTACGAGCAGTACTTC

j_gene: TRBJ1-4
d_gene: .
abundance: .
v_gene: TRBV11-2
CDR3aa: CASSRVGDEKLFF
CDR3nt: TGTGCCAGCAGCCGCGTCGGGGATGAAAAACTGTTTTTT

j_gene: TRBJ2-7
d_gene: TRBD2
abundance: .
v_gene: TRBV18
CDR3aa: CASSPSAGGTYEQYF
CDR3nt: TGTGCCAGCTCCCCCTCGGCGGGAGGTACCTACGAGCAGTACTTC

j_gene: TRBJ2-7
d_gene: .
abundance: .
v_gene: TRBV7-8
CDR3aa: CASSLVSGGVSSYEQYF
CDR3nt: TGTGCCAGCAGCTTAGTGTCTGGCGGGGTGAGCTCCTACGAGCAGTACTTC

j_gene: TRBJ2-1
d_gene: TRBD2
abundance: once
v_gene: TRBV10-3
CDR3aa: CAIRGLAGGDYNEQFF
CDR3nt: TGTGCCATCAGGGGACTAGCGGGAGGGGATTACAATGAGCAGTTCTTC

j_gene: TRBJ2-2
d_gene: .
abundance: .
v_gene: TRBV5-6
CDR3aa: CASSLGPPGNTGELFF
CDR3nt: TGTGCCAGCAGCTTGGGCCCCCCGGGGAACACCGGGGAGCTGTTTTTT

j_gene: TRBJ2-7
d_gene: TRBD1
abundance: once
v_gene: TRBV6-5
CDR3aa: CASRRGQGGEQYF
CDR3nt: TGTGCCAGCCGTCGAGGACAGGGAGGCGAGCAGTACTTC